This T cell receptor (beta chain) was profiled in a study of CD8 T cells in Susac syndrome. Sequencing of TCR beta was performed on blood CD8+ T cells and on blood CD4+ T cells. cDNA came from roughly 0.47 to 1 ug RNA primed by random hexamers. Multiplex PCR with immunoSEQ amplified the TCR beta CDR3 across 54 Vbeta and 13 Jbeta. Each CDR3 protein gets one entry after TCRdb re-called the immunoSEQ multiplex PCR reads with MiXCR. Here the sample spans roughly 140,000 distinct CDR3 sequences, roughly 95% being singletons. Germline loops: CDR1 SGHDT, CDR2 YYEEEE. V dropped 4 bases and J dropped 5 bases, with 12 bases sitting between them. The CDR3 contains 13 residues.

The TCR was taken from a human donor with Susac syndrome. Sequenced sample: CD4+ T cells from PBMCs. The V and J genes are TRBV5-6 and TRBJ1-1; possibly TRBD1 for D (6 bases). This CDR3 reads CASSRDQGTEAFF. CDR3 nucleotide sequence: TGTGCCAGCAGCCGGGATCAGGGGACTGAAGCTTTCTTT.